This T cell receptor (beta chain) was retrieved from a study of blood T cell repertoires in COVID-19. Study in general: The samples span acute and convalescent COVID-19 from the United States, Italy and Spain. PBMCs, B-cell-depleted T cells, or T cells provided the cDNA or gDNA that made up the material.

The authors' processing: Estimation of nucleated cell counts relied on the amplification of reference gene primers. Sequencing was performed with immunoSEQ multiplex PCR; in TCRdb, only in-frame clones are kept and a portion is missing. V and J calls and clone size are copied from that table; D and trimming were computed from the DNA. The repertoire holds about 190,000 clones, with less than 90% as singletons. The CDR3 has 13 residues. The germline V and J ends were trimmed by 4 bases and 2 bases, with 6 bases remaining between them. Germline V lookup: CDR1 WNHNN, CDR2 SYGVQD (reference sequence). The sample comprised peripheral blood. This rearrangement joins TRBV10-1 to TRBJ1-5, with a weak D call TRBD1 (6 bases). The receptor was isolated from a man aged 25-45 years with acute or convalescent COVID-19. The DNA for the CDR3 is TGCGCCAGCAGTGGACAGGGCAATCAGCCCCAGCATTTT. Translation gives CASSGQGNQPQHF.